A single sample gave rise to the 30 T cell receptor beta chains below, sequenced in a study of cytomegalovirus exposure and HLA in healthy donors. Researchers ran the PCR with 60 Vbeta and 13 Jbeta primers. The protocol was immunoSEQ multiplex PCR, while the TCRdb copy is restricted to in-frame clones and leaves out a portion. The sample holds about 170,000 clones; roughly 80% are singletons and the top ten take 2% to 2.5%. Sequenced: PBMCs. Receptor source: a male donor in good health and CMV-seronegative.

This sequence joins TRBV16 and TRBJ1-1; D uncertain. The CDR3 consists of 12 residues. Trimming removed 0 bases at V and 6 bases at J, with 5 bases between. In germline, CDR1 is KGHSY, CDR2 FQNENV. As DNA, the CDR3 is TGTGCCAGCAGCCAATCCCGGTCTGAAGCTTTCTTT. Translated, it gives CASSQSRSEAFF.

The chain carries TRBV7-2 and TRBJ2-1; 8 positions agree with TRBD2. Germline V gene sequence: CDR1 SGHTA, CDR2 FQGNSA. The J segment lost 11 bases and the V segment lost 1 base, leaving 4 bases of the junction unmatched. This CDR3 contains 13 residues. CDR3 region: CASSLVSGGQQFF. The CDR3 region has the DNA TGTGCCAGCAGCTTAGTCTCGGGGGGGCAGCAGTTCTTC.

The rearrangement links TRBV5-5 to TRBJ2-1; TRBD2 agrees at 11 bases. With 2 bases clipped from V and 15 bases from J, the junction kept 13 bases outside the gene matches. This CDR3 contains 15 residues. The germline V gene has CDR1 SGHKS and CDR2 YYEKEE (reference sequence). DNA for the CDR3: TGTGCCAGCAGCTTAATTCTAGCGGGGGGCCAAGGCGGGTTCTTC. Translated: CASSLILAGGQGGFF.

The chain links TRBV5-6 to TRBJ1-4; TRBD1 aligns across 8 bases. V trimming: 4 bases; J trimming: 8 bases; junction bases outside the gene matches: 10. This CDR3 is 15 amino acids long. Germline values: CDR1 SGHDT, CDR2 YYEEEE. DNA of the CDR3: TGTGCCAGCAGCCTACCCCAGGGGGCCGGGGAAAAACTGTTTTTT. Translated, it gives CASSLPQGAGEKLFF.

The chain has TRBV7-2 and TRBJ2-3; D unresolved. The CDR3 runs to 11 residues. Germline V lookup: CDR1 SGHTA, CDR2 FQGNSA. Trimming took off 2 bases at V and 6 bases at J, with 3 bases between the two ends. The CDR3 region is CASSLLDTQYF. DNA for the CDR3: TGTGCCAGCAGCTTACTGGATACGCAGTATTTT.

DNA of the CDR3: TGCGCCAGCAGCTCGAATCCGGGACAGGGGACAGATACGCAGTATTTT. This sequence encodes CASSSNPGQGTDTQYF. This chain joins TRBV5-1 and TRBJ2-3; TRBD1 matches at 10 bases. This CDR3 has 16 residues. With V trimmed by 3 bases and J by 3 bases, 7 bases remained unmatched. Germline values: CDR1 SGHRS, CDR2 YFSETQ.

V gene TRBV19 combines with J gene TRBJ2-5; TRBD2 agrees at 7 bases. From germline, CDR1 is LNHDA and CDR2 SQIVND (reference sequence). V dropped 5 bases and J dropped 2; count of bases not matched to a gene: 5. CDR3 length: 14 amino acids. CDR3 sequence (DNA): TGTGCCAGTAGTTCGGGGGGTCGGCAAGAGACCCAGTACTTC. Translation: CASSSGGRQETQYF.

This clone was found once. The chain carries TRBV6-1 and TRBJ1-3, with D maybe TRBD1 (6 bases). Trimming cost V 4 bases and J 2 bases, with 15 bases left between them. Germline V gene sequence: CDR1 MNHNS, CDR2 SASEGT. The CDR3 runs to 16 residues. The chain's CDR3 is CASSVTQTGTGNTIYF. The CDR3 DNA sequence: TGTGCCAGCAGTGTAACGCAAACAGGGACTGGAAACACCATATATTTT.

This sequence joins TRBV19 and TRBJ1-1; no firm D call. CDR3 length equals 11 residues. Trimming took off 3 bases at V and 11 bases at J, with 10 bases between the two ends. Looked up from germline, CDR1 is LNHDA and CDR2 is SQIVND (reference sequence). For the CDR3, the DNA is TGTGCCAGTAGTATGCAGCGGATTGCTTTCTTT. Translated: CASSMQRIAFF.

V is TRBV6-5 and J is TRBJ1-2; TRBD1 aligns across 7 bases. This CDR3 is built from 14 residues. V lost 2 bases, J lost 3 bases, and 3 bases stayed unmatched. The germline V gene encodes CDR1 MNHEY and CDR2 SVGAGI. The CDR3 region is CASSYDDRDYGYTF. CDR3 bases: TGTGCCAGCAGTTACGACGACAGGGACTATGGCTACACCTTC.

The chain couples TRBV7-6 to TRBJ1-1; possible D gene TRBD1, 6 bases. Trimming shortened V by 0 bases and J by 6 bases, and 11 bases separated the two germline ends. This CDR3 contains 14 residues. CDR1 is SGHVS and CDR2 is FNYEAQ in the germline V gene. The CDR3 nucleotides are TGTGCCAGCAGCTTAGCGGGGACATCCCCTGAAGCTTTCTTT. Amino acids: CASSLAGTSPEAFF. The entire variable domain, with the rest obtained from reference TRBV7-6 and TRBJ1-1, is as follows: GAGVSQSPRYKVTKRGQDVALRCDPISGHVSLYWYRQALGQGPEFLTYFNYEAQQDKSGLPNDRFSAERPEGSISTLTIQRTEQRDSAMYRCASSLAGTSPEAFFGQGTRLTVV.

The chain has TRBV5-1 and TRBJ2-1; 8 bases are shared with TRBD2. Germline CDR1 SGHRS, CDR2 YFSETQ. Trimming removed 4 bases from V and 6 bases from J; junction bases left unmatched: 6. The CDR3 is made up of 14 amino acids. Here the CDR3 DNA reads TGCGCCAGCAGCCGGGAGGGGGGCCCCAATGAGCAGTTCTTC. Translation gives CASSREGGPNEQFF.

The gene calls are TRBV18 and TRBJ1-1; possible D gene TRBD1, 5 bases. The germline V gene has CDR1 KGHSH and CDR2 LQKENI. Trimming shortened V by 3 bases and J by 5 bases, and 13 bases separated the two germline ends. CDR3 size: 14 residues. DNA for the CDR3: TGTGCCAGCTCACCTCTCACAGGATCTACTGAAGCTTTCTTT. This encodes CASSPLTGSTEAFF.

The chain recombines TRBV4-3 with TRBJ1-1; D not resolved. This CDR3 contains 14 residues. Trimming removed 0 bases at V and 1 base at J, with 6 bases between. Germline CDR1 and CDR2: LGHNA and YSLEER. The CDR3 nucleotides are TGCGCCAGCAGCCAAGAGATGAGGAACACTGAAGCTTTCTTT. Protein product: CASSQEMRNTEAFF.

This chain joins TRBV18 and TRBJ2-7, with 8 bases aligning to TRBD2. In germline, CDR1 is KGHSH, CDR2 LQKENI. The CDR3 spans 15 residues. Trimming took 3 bases from V and 4 from J; bases not matched to a gene: 8. The CDR3 bases are TGTGCCAGCTCACCCAACTCGGGCGGGGGGTACGAGCAGTACTTC. It codes for CASSPNSGGGYEQYF.

V usage is TRBV4-1 and J usage is TRBJ2-2; TRBD1 is a possible D gene (6 bases). Germline-derived CDR1 and CDR2 are MGHRA and YSYEKL. CDR3 length: 17 residues. Trimming took 1 base from V and 4 from J, leaving 16 bases between them. CDR3 region: CASSQGPNRVSTGELFF. CDR3 DNA: TGCGCCAGCAGCCAAGGACCTAACAGGGTTAGCACCGGGGAGCTGTTTTTT.

This clone was recorded once. The CDR3 DNA reads as TGCGCCAGCAGCCAAGAGAGACGGGGAAATTCACCCCTCCACTTT. Its translation is CASSQERRGNSPLHF. V usage is TRBV4-1 and J usage is TRBJ1-6, with D unresolved. The CDR3 length is 15 residues. Germline V gene data show CDR1 as MGHRA and CDR2 as YSYEKL. V was pared by 0 bases and J by 7 bases, with 10 bases between.

The V call is TRBV6-5, the J call TRBJ2-7; maybe TRBD2 (7 bases). The germline V gene has CDR1 MNHEY and CDR2 SVGAGI. Deletions cut 0 bases from V and 0 bases from J, with 12 bases between. The CDR3 is made up of 16 amino acids. The CDR3 nucleotides read TGTGCCAGCAGTTACTCCGCGGGGGCTCTCTCCTACGAGCAGTACTTC. Its protein is CASSYSAGALSYEQYF.

This chain links TRBV5-5 with TRBJ2-2; D might be TRBD1 (6 bases). Trimming took off 5 bases at V and 4 bases at J, with 15 bases between the two ends. Per the germline V gene, CDR1 is SGHKS and CDR2 is YYEKEE (reference sequence). The length of the CDR3 is 15 residues. The CDR3 DNA is TGTGCCAGCAGTTCCCAGGACAGCCGCACCGGGGAGCTGTTTTTT. Translation gives CASSSQDSRTGELFF.

This clone has more than one count but fewer than ten. The chain uses TRBV27 and TRBJ1-5, with D uncertain. Germline values: CDR1 MNHEY, CDR2 SMNVEV (reference sequence). This CDR3 contains 14 residues. Trimming pared 5 bases from V and 2 bases from J, leaving 10 bases between. CDR3 DNA sequence: TGTGCCAGCAGTCCCGGTAGCGGCAATCAGCCCCAGCATTTT. As protein: CASSPGSGNQPQHF.

V gene TRBV5-6 combines with J gene TRBJ1-5; 7 bases agree with TRBD1. This CDR3 comprises 15 residues. Per the germline V gene, CDR1 is SGHDT and CDR2 is YYEEEE. J was trimmed by 7 bases and V by 1 base; bases with no gene match: 8. CDR3 amino acids: CASSLSQGLGQPQHF. DNA for the CDR3: TGTGCCAGCAGCTTGTCACAGGGGTTGGGGCAGCCCCAGCATTTT.

There are a few counts of this clone. The chain is built from TRBV27 and TRBJ1-1; D perhaps matches TRBD1 (5 bases). V was clipped by 1 base and J by 0 bases, with 9 bases between them. The CDR3 runs 15 residues. CDR1 is MNHEY, CDR2 SMNVEV, per germline (reference sequence). The CDR3: CASSLFAGMNTEAFF. CDR3 in DNA: TGTGCCAGCAGTTTATTTGCAGGGATGAACACTGAAGCTTTCTTT.

This chain connects TRBV6-5 to TRBJ1-4, with TRBD1 matching over 7 bases. The germline CDR1 and CDR2 sequences are MNHEY and SVGAGI. Losses at the gene ends were 4 bases for V and 3 bases for J; bases not matched to a gene: 5. The CDR3 loop spans 15 amino acids. CDR3 DNA sequence: TGTGCCAGCAGTTTCAGGGGGGCGGCTAATGAAAAACTGTTTTTT. This sequence encodes CASSFRGAANEKLFF.

This rearrangement joins TRBV5-1 to TRBJ2-3; 7 positions agree with TRBD2. The length of the CDR3 is 16 residues. Germline V CDR1 and CDR2: SGHRS, YFSETQ. With 0 bases clipped from V and 1 base from J, the junction kept 5 bases outside the gene matches. The CDR3 protein is CASSLAPGGGTDTQYF. The CDR3 region has the DNA TGCGCCAGCAGCTTGGCCCCTGGGGGGGGCACAGATACGCAGTATTTT.

This chain joins TRBV5-1 and TRBJ2-2; D is uncertain. This CDR3 spans 13 amino acids. Germline values: CDR1 SGHRS, CDR2 YFSETQ. Trimming pared 1 base from V and 5 bases from J, leaving 6 bases between. The CDR3 coding sequence is TGCGCCAGCAGCTTGCCTGTAACCGGGGAGCTGTTTTTT. It encodes CASSLPVTGELFF.

This clone was counted only a few times. The chain combines TRBV19 with TRBJ2-1; 9 nucleotides match TRBD1. With V trimmed by 3 bases and J by 6 bases, 12 bases remained unmatched. The CDR3 spans 17 residues. CDR1 and CDR2 from the germline V gene are LNHDA and SQIVND (reference sequence). CDR3 residues: CASSIGNGQGRFNEQFF. CDR3 DNA: TGTGCCAGTAGTATCGGAAATGGACAGGGGAGATTCAATGAGCAGTTCTTC.

The chain links TRBV21-1 to TRBJ1-2. TRBV21-1 is a listed pseudogene. The CDR3 has 15 amino acids. The CDR3 region has the DNA TGTGCCAGCAGCAAACAGGTCCGGGGGGCTGGCGGCTACACCTTC. Amino acids: CASSKQVRGAGGYTF.

The chain joins TRBV7-9 to TRBJ1-4; D remains ambiguous. This CDR3 is built from 15 residues. With 2 bases removed from V and 0 bases from J, the gap between germline ends came to 7 bases. Germline loops: CDR1 SEHNR, CDR2 FQNEAQ (reference sequence). The CDR3 DNA follows: TGTGCCAGCAGCTTACACGGTGCAACTAATGAAAAACTGTTTTTT. Its translation: CASSLHGATNEKLFF.

The V and J genes are TRBV11-3 and TRBJ2-7, with 7 bases identical to TRBD1. V shed 5 bases, J shed 2 bases, and the junction held 3 bases outside the gene matches. The CDR3 is 13 amino acids. Germline CDR1 reads SGHNT; CDR2 reads YENEEA. CDR3 sequence: CASSPGTAYEQYF. In DNA, the CDR3 is TGTGCCAGCAGCCCCGGGACAGCCTACGAGCAGTACTTC.

The J gene is TRBJ1-6, the V gene TRBV4-3; possible D gene TRBD1, 5 bases. Trimming removed 5 bases from V and 5 bases from J, with 16 bases in between. The CDR3 is 16 residues long. Germline assignment: CDR1 LGHNA and CDR2 YSLEER. CDR3 in amino acids: CASSKVIGGNNSPLHF. The CDR3 DNA reads as TGCGCCAGCAGCAAGGTGATTGGGGGGAATAATTCACCCCTCCACTTT.